Below, 27 T cell receptor beta chains from the same sample are listed, as sequenced in a study of Graves' ophthalmopathy and Graves' hyperthyroidism. For repertoire sequencing, the TCR beta CDR3 regions were amplified from RNA transcripts. First-round RT-PCR employed HTBI primers, with a second-round multiplex PCR after it. TCRdb analysed the multiplex PCR reads with MiXCR anew, one entry per CDR3 protein. Counted here are 600,000 to 700,000 distinct CDR3 sequences, roughly two fifths occurring once; the ten biggest clones make up about 3.3%. The sample was peripheral blood. These receptor sequences come from an adult man with Graves' ophthalmopathy.

Comments on this clonotype: Relative to the germline gene, one junction end is altered; a read error may explain this. V gene TRBV5-5 combines with J gene TRBJ1-2, with 8 positions matching TRBD1. The CDR3 totals 13 residues. CDR1 and CDR2 from the germline V gene are SGHKS and YYEKEE (reference sequence). In nucleotides, the CDR3 is TGCGCCAGCAGTCCCGACAGGGGATTTGACTACACCTTC. Residues: CASSPDRGFDYTF.

This clonotype was counted many times. V gene TRBV7-2 combines with J gene TRBJ1-2; D remains unclear. V lost 5 bases, J lost 0 bases, and 13 bases lay in between. Germline V gene sequence: CDR1 SGHTA, CDR2 FQGNSA. This CDR3 has 15 residues. The CDR3 region is CASSGEPATNYGYTF. The CDR3 DNA follows: TGTGCCAGCAGCGGAGAGCCCGCTACTAACTATGGCTACACCTTC.

This clonotype was seen at least ten times. The rearrangement joins TRBV6-1 to TRBJ1-6; D gene unclear. V was trimmed by 1 base and J by 7 bases, leaving 8 bases between them. Germline V CDR1 and CDR2: MNHNS, SASEGT. This CDR3 has 14 amino acids. CDR3 coding DNA: TGTGCCAGCAGTGAAGACAGCCTAAATTCACCCCTCCACTTT. Amino acid sequence: CASSEDSLNSPLHF.

To note about this clonotype: The germline gene is not matched at one end of the junction; a read error may be the cause. The chain is built from TRBV10-3 and TRBJ1-4, with 7 nucleotides matching TRBD1. Germline lookup yields CDR1 ENHRY and CDR2 SYGVKD. This CDR3 spans 15 amino acids. CDR3 DNA sequence: TGTGCCAGCAGTTACTCTGGGACAGCTAGTGAAAAACTGTTTTTT. Its protein product is CASSYSGTASEKLFF.

V usage is TRBV11-2 and J usage is TRBJ1-2, with 8 bases aligning to TRBD1. V was pared by 8 bases and J by 4 bases, with 6 bases of the junction left unmatched. The length of the CDR3 is 13 residues. Germline CDR1 reads SGHAT; CDR2 reads FQNNGV. CDR3 in amino acids: CASGGQGGYGYTF. In DNA, the CDR3 is TGTGCCAGCGGCGGACAGGGAGGCTATGGCTACACCTTC. The whole variable domain, filled in from reference TRBV11-2 and TRBJ1-2, reads EAGVAQSPRYKIIEKRQSVAFWCNPISGHATLYWYQQILGQGPKLLIQFQNNGVVDDSQLPKDRFSAERLKGVDSTLKIQPAKLEDSAVYLCASGGQGGYGYTFGSGTRLTVV.

This clonotype came up many times. This chain joins TRBV29-1 and TRBJ2-7, with 8 bases identical to TRBD1. CDR1 is SQVTM and CDR2 is ANQGSEA in the germline V gene. Losses at the gene ends were 4 bases for V and 4 bases for J; bases not matched to a gene: 6. The CDR3 covers 13 residues. CDR3: CSVGQGFRYEQYF. The CDR3 nucleotides read TGCAGCGTTGGACAGGGGTTTCGGTACGAGCAGTACTTC.

The rearrangement joins TRBV4-1 to TRBJ1-1; tentative D call: TRBD1 (5 bases). V was cut by 0 bases and J by 4 bases, with 15 bases left in between. Germline values: CDR1 MGHRA, CDR2 YSYEKL. This CDR3 has 16 amino acids. The CDR3 DNA reads TGCGCCAGCAGCCAAGATATATCGGGGGGATTCACTGAAGCTTTCTTT. Amino acid sequence: CASSQDISGGFTEAFF.

At least ten counts were recorded for this clonotype. The gene calls are TRBV9 and TRBJ1-1; tentatively, D is TRBD1 (6 bases). Trimming took 3 bases from V and 1 from J, leaving 13 bases between them. CDR1 and CDR2 from the germline V gene are SGDLS and YYNGEE. This CDR3 has 15 amino acids. The CDR3 loop is CASSASGAPNTEAFF. CDR3 bases: TGTGCCAGCAGCGCCTCGGGGGCCCCGAACACTGAAGCTTTCTTT.

This clonotype was counted a few times. Relative to the germline gene, one junction end is altered; a read error may explain this. DNA of the CDR3: TGTGCCAGCAGTCAAAGGCATTCACCCTTCCACTTT. Translated, it gives CASSQRHSPFHF. This rearrangement joins TRBV12-3 or TRBV12-4 to TRBJ1-6, with D uncertain. The CDR3 has 12 residues.

This clonotype has more than one count but fewer than ten. CDR3 bases: TGTGCCAGCAGCTTAGCGCTAGAAGTCTTGCTGGAGACTAGCGGGGAATACGAGCAGTACTTC. Translated: CASSLALEVLLETSGEYEQYF. This chain uses TRBV7-9 with TRBJ2-7; 11 bases agree with TRBD2. V dropped 0 bases and J dropped 4; count of bases not matched to a gene: 20. The CDR3 spans 21 residues. CDR1 and CDR2 from the germline V gene are SEHNR and FQNEAQ (reference sequence).

There are many counts of this clonotype. The rearrangement joins TRBV10-3 to TRBJ1-5; maybe TRBD1 (5 bases). The germline V gene encodes CDR1 ENHRY and CDR2 SYGVKD. V was pared by 2 bases and J by 7 bases, with 9 bases between. The CDR3 has 13 amino acids. The CDR3: CAISEGAWQPQHF. CDR3 DNA sequence: TGTGCCATCAGTGAGGGGGCTTGGCAGCCCCAGCATTTT.

This clonotype occurred many times. The V and J genes are TRBV9 and TRBJ2-5; D is perhaps TRBD1 or TRBD2 (6 bases each). Per the germline V gene, CDR1 is SGDLS and CDR2 is YYNGEE. The V and J ends lost 5 bases and 6 bases respectively, with 23 bases between them. This CDR3 has 16 residues. The DNA for the CDR3 is TGTGCCAGCAGTGAGGGGGGCTCGCTATCTATGCAGACCCAGTACTTC. The encoded protein is CASSEGGSLSMQTQYF.

The gene calls are TRBV12-5 and TRBJ2-7; a possible D gene is TRBD2 (6 bases). CDR1 is LGHNT and CDR2 is FRNRAP in the germline V gene. Trimming took 3 bases from V and 6 from J, leaving 9 bases between them. The CDR3 sequence is 12 residues long. CDR3 in amino acids: CASGFDGGEQYF. In DNA form, the CDR3 reads TGTGCTAGTGGTTTCGACGGGGGCGAGCAGTACTTC.

The rearrangement uses TRBV4-1 and TRBJ2-7, with a tentative D call TRBD1 (6 bases). The V and J ends lost 0 bases and 1 base respectively, with 13 bases between them. The CDR3 has 16 amino acids. CDR1 is MGHRA, CDR2 YSYEKL, per germline. The CDR3 protein is CASSQEGAGASYEQYF. The CDR3 nucleotides are TGCGCCAGCAGCCAAGAGGGGGCAGGGGCTTCCTACGAGCAGTACTTC.

Many counts were recorded for this clonotype. This rearrangement joins TRBV27 to TRBJ1-2; D perhaps matches TRBD1 (5 bases). Trimming left V 8 bases short and J 8 bases short, with 12 bases between. Germline V gene lookup returns CDR1 MNHEY and CDR2 SMNVEV (reference sequence). This CDR3 comprises 11 residues. In nucleotides, the CDR3 is TGTGCCAGCGGGACCCATGGCGGCTACACCTTC. It codes for CASGTHGGYTF.

Ten or more counts support this clonotype. The rearrangement uses TRBV29-1 and TRBJ1-1, with D perhaps matching TRBD1 (6 bases). V lost 5 bases to trimming and J lost 5 bases, with 12 bases between them. Germline V CDR1 and CDR2: SQVTM, ANQGSEA. The CDR3 extends over 12 amino acids. Here the CDR3 DNA reads TGCAGCGTTCGGGGGGCTTGGACTGAAGCTTTCTTT. It translates to CSVRGAWTEAFF.

The chain carries TRBV12-3 or TRBV12-4 and TRBJ1-5; 8 positions agree with TRBD1. The trim removed 6 bases at V and 4 bases at J, leaving 8 bases unmatched. The CDR3 has 15 amino acids. The CDR3 here is CASSLGRGRNQPQHF. For the CDR3, the DNA is TGTGCCAGCAGCCTGGGCAGGGGGCGAAATCAGCCCCAGCATTTT.

The V call is TRBV12-3 or TRBV12-4, the J call TRBJ2-7; weak D call: TRBD1 (6 bases). Trimming removed 6 bases at V and 0 bases at J, with 15 bases between. The CDR3 spans 15 residues. The CDR3 nucleotides read TGTGCCAGCAGCCCCATGATAGGGGGCTCCTACGAGCAGTACTTC. It encodes CASSPMIGGSYEQYF.

On this clonotype itself: A read error may produce the germline difference seen at one junction end. This sequence joins TRBV5-6 and TRBJ1-2; 8 bases agree with TRBD1. Germline CDR1 and CDR2: SGHDT and YYEEEE. The CDR3 sequence is 13 residues long. CDR3 amino acids: CASSSWTGNGYAF. The CDR3 nucleotides are TGTGCCAGCAGCTCTTGGACAGGGAACGGCTACGCCTTC.

A remark on this clonotype: A much larger clone sits a single nucleotide away, making a read error possible. CDR3 DNA sequence: TGTGCCAGCAGTGATTTACGACCGGCTGGCTCACCCCTCCACTTT. This sequence encodes CASSDLRPAGSPLHF. The rearrangement uses TRBV6-4 and TRBJ1-6; D is uncertain. Germline CDR1 reads MRHNA; CDR2 reads SNTAGT. The CDR3 totals 15 residues. The V gene lost 3 bases and the J gene lost 10 bases, with 16 bases spanning the gap.

V is TRBV20-1 and J is TRBJ2-7; 8 bases fit TRBD1. Unmatched junction bases numbered 5, after V lost 2 bases and J lost 2 bases. CDR3 length: 14 residues. From germline, CDR1 is DFQATT and CDR2 SNEGSKA (reference sequence). Written as DNA, the CDR3 is TGCAGTGCTAGAAGTGGACAGGGTGCCTACGAGCAGTACTTC. Residues: CSARSGQGAYEQYF.

The rearrangement joins TRBV20-1 to TRBJ2-7; D is possibly TRBD1 or TRBD2 (5 bases each). The germline CDR1 and CDR2 sequences are DFQATT and SNEGSKA (reference sequence). The CDR3 consists of 17 residues. V dropped 0 bases and J dropped 5 bases, with 23 bases sitting between them. The CDR3 reads CSARDWGRDGPSDEQYF. The CDR3, as DNA: TGCAGTGCTAGAGATTGGGGTAGGGACGGGCCTTCGGACGAGCAGTACTTC.

The rearrangement uses TRBV12-3 or TRBV12-4 and TRBJ1-4; a weak D match, TRBD1 (5 bases). The CDR3 runs 14 residues. Trimming pared 6 bases from V and 10 bases from J, leaving 18 bases between. CDR3 bases: TGTGCCAGCAGAACGACAGTCCTAGAGGGAAAACTGTTTTTT. This translates into CASRTTVLEGKLFF.

This chain links TRBV25-1 with TRBJ2-1, with TRBD2 identical over 9 bases. The CDR3 is 15 residues long. Looked up from germline, CDR1 is MGHDK and CDR2 is SYGVNS. After removal of 6 bases from V and 8 bases from J, the junction contained 11 bases not matched to a gene. For the CDR3, the DNA is TGTGCCAGCAGCTTAGGCGGGAGGGGAACGTATGAGCAGTTCTTC. It specifies CASSLGGRGTYEQFF.

V gene TRBV2 combines with J gene TRBJ2-7; D is perhaps TRBD2 (5 bases). The CDR3 covers 15 residues. Germline V gene lookup returns CDR1 SNHLY and CDR2 FYNNEI. V was pared by 8 bases and J by 3 bases, with 20 bases between. In nucleotides, the CDR3 is TGTGCCAGCCAACTAGGGCCAACCGAGTACTACGAGCAGTACTTC. This gives the protein CASQLGPTEYYEQYF.

This clonotype was detected many times. This chain links TRBV2 with TRBJ1-1, with D possibly being TRBD1 (5 bases). The CDR3 loop spans 14 amino acids. Trimming pared 2 bases from V and 0 bases from J, leaving 7 bases between. CDR1 SNHLY and CDR2 FYNNEI come from the germline V gene. The CDR3 loop is CASSETGLNTEAFF. CDR3 in DNA: TGTGCCAGCAGTGAAACAGGCCTGAACACTGAAGCTTTCTTT.

The V call is TRBV20-1, the J call TRBJ2-5; D is perhaps TRBD1 (5 bases). The V end lost 0 bases, the J end lost 6 bases, and 11 bases lay between the germline ends. Per germline, CDR1 DFQATT and CDR2 SNEGSKA (reference sequence). This CDR3 has 13 amino acids. The CDR3 reads CSAREAGSQTQYF. The CDR3 DNA is TGCAGTGCTAGAGAGGCAGGGTCTCAGACCCAGTACTTC.